These 3 T cell receptor beta chains were sequenced from one sample in a study of identical twins. TCRdb processed the 5' RACE reads anew with MiXCR; each CDR3 protein has one entry. The profile shows under 800,000 distinct CDR3 sequences, roughly 20% of them singletons. These records were also assigned to another study, of T cells expressing NK-cell markers.

Sequencing input: PBMCs. The receptor set was obtained from a woman between 18 and 29 years old in good health.

The chain links TRBV13 to TRBJ2-5; D ambiguous. CDR3 length equals 16 residues. The V and J ends lost 1 base and 5 bases respectively, with 17 bases between them. Germline V gives CDR1 PRHDT, CDR2 FYEKMQ (reference sequence). CDR3 loop: CASSLVWSGARETQYF. The CDR3 nucleotides read TGTGCCAGCAGCTTAGTGTGGTCGGGCGCTAGGGAGACCCAGTACTTC.

This clonotype has a handful of counts. This chain links TRBV20-1 with TRBJ2-7, with 9 bases aligning to TRBD2. There are 15 residues in the CDR3. Germline trimming cut 5 bases from V and 3 bases from J; bases unmatched to any gene: 11. Looked up from germline, CDR1 is DFQATT and CDR2 is SNEGSKA (reference sequence). As DNA, the CDR3 is TGCAGTGCTCAAAACGTAGCGGGAGCCATCTACGAGCAGTACTTC. This codes for CSAQNVAGAIYEQYF.

This clonotype showed up many times. This chain connects TRBV20-1 to TRBJ2-1; 8 bases match TRBD2. The V and J ends lost 3 bases and 8 bases, in that order; junction bases with no gene match: 6. Germline V gives CDR1 DFQATT, CDR2 SNEGSKA (reference sequence). This CDR3 is built from 13 residues. The CDR3 bases are TGCAGTGCTAGGGTAGCGGGGATAGATGAGCAGTTCTTC. Protein product: CSARVAGIDEQFF.